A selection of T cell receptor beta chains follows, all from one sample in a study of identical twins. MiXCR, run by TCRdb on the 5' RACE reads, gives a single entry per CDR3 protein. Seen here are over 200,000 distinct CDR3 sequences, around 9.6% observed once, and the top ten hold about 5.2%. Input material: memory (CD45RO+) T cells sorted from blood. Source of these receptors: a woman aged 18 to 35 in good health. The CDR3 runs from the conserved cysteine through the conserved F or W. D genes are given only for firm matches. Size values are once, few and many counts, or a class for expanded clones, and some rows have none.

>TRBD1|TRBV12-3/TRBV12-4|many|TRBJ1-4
CASSPGQGNEKLFF
TGTGCCAGCAGCCCGGGACAGGGTAATGAAAAACTGTTTTTT
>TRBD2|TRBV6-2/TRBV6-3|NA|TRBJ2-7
CASRILRRGMYEQYF
TGTGCCAGCAGGATCCTTAGGCGGGGGATGTACGAGCAGTACTTC
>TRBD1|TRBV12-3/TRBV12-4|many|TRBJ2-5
CASSFGTGGETQYF
TGTGCCAGCAGTTTCGGTACAGGGGGAGAGACCCAGTACTTC
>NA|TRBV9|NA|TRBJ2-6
CASSVLPGVGANVLTF
TGTGCCAGCAGCGTCCTCCCAGGAGTGGGGGCCAACGTCCTGACTTTC
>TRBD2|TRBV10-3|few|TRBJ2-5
CATVAGEVETQYF
TGTGCCACAGTAGCGGGAGAGGTAGAGACCCAGTACTTC
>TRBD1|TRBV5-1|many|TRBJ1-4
CASSQKQGNHEKLFF
TGCGCCAGCAGCCAAAAACAGGGGAACCATGAAAAACTGTTTTTT
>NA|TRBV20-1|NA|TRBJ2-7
CSAPMTGVYEQYF
TGCAGTGCTCCGATGACTGGGGTCTACGAGCAGTACTTC
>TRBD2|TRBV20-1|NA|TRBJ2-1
CSASEGLARNEQFF
TGCAGTGCTAGTGAGGGACTAGCAAGGAATGAGCAGTTCTTC
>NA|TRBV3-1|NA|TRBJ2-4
CASRGGNIQYF
TGTGCCAGCAGAGGTGGGAACATTCAGTACTTC
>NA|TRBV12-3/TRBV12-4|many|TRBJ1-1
CASSFSGVGAEAFF
TGTGCCAGCAGTTTTTCGGGGGTAGGGGCTGAAGCTTTCTTT
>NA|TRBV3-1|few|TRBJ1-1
CASSQARVNTEAFF
TGTGCCAGCAGCCAAGCCAGGGTCAACACTGAAGCTTTCTTT
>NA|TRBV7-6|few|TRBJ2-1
CASSLASIGEQFF
TGTGCCAGCAGCTTAGCCTCTATCGGGGAGCAGTTCTTC
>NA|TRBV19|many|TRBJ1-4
CASTEHAEGEKLFF
TGTGCCAGTACCGAACACGCGGAAGGTGAAAAACTGTTTTTT
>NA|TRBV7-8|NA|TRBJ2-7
CASTLGHLYEQYF
TGTGCCAGCACCCTCGGGCATCTCTACGAGCAGTACTTC
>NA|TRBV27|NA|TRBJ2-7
CASSLKGRSNYEQYF
TGTGCCAGCAGTTTAAAGGGGCGGAGTAACTACGAGCAGTACTTC
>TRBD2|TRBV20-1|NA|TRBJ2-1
CSAHPRGGRSYNEQFF
TGCAGTGCTCACCCACGGGGGGGGAGATCCTACAATGAGCAGTTCTTC
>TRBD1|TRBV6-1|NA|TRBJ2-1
CASLLRGSSSYNEQFF
TGTGCCAGTCTTCTCAGGGGGTCCAGCTCCTACAATGAGCAGTTCTTC
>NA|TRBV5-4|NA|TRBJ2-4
CASSSTTPPAIQYF
TGTGCCAGCAGCTCCACCACTCCACCAGCCATTCAGTACTTC
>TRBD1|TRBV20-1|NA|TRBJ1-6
CSARGTGGRFLLHF
TGCAGTGCTAGAGGGACAGGGGGCCGATTCCTACTCCACTTT
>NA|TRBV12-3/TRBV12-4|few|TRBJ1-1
CASSSRGRHTEAFF
TGTGCCAGCAGCAGCAGGGGACGGCACACTGAAGCTTTCTTT
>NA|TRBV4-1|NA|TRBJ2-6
CASSQDRRGSGANVLTF
TGCGCCAGCAGCCAAGATAGGAGAGGCTCTGGGGCCAACGTCCTGACTTTC
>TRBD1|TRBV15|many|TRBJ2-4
CATSRDGTGRAKNIQYF
TGTGCCACCAGCAGAGACGGGACAGGGCGAGCCAAAAACATTCAGTACTTC
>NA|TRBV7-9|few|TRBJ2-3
CASSTGSSADTQYF
TGTGCCAGCAGCACCGGCAGCTCAGCAGATACGCAGTATTTT
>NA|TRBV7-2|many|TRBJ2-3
CASSPVSAGTSTDTQYF
TGTGCCAGCAGCCCAGTTTCCGCGGGGACTAGCACAGATACGCAGTATTTT
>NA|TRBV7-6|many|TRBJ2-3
CASSLIGAAGPTDTQYF
TGTGCCAGCAGCTTAATTGGCGCGGCGGGGCCCACAGATACGCAGTATTTT
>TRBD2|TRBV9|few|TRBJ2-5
CASSRGLAGGLEETQYF
TGTGCCAGCAGCCGAGGACTAGCGGGGGGCCTAGAAGAGACCCAGTACTTC
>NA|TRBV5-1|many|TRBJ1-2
CASSLDPLFYGYTF
TGCGCCAGCAGCTTGGACCCTCTATTCTATGGCTACACCTTC
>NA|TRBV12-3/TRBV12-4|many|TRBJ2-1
CASSFFLNEQFF
TGTGCCAGCAGTTTCTTCCTCAATGAGCAGTTCTTC